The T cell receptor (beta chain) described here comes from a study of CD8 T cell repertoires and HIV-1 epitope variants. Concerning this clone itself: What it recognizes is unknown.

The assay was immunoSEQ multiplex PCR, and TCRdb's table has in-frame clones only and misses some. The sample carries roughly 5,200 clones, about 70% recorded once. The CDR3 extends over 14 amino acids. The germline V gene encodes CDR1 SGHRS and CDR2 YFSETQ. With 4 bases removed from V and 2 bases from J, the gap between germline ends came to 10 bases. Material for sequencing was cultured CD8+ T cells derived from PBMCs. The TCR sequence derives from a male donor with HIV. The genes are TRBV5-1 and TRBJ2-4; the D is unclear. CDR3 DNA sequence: TGCGCCAGCAGCCTGGGTAGTTCCAAAAACATTCAGTACTTC. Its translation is CASSLGSSKNIQYF.